This T cell receptor beta chain was recorded in a study of blood T cells in healthy people across ages. Background on the study: Template switching retrieved approximately one barcoded beta molecule for each two T cells. The study's findings and limits: Researchers said unsorted PBMCs prevented a conclusive naive versus antigen-experienced comparison. Higher diversity, along with more naive CD4+ cells, distinguished long-lived donors from aged donors. Older age went with lower TCR beta diversity per million T cells, in a roughly linear way.

As regards this clonotype: Its antigen is not known.

This CDR3 comprises 14 residues. Germline V gives CDR1 SNHLY, CDR2 FYNNEI. V gave up 6 bases and J gave up 3 bases; unmatched junction bases: 7. A sample-barcoded 5' primer and a J-beta primer mix were used in a second PCR of roughly 7 to 11 cycles. MiXCR was run by TCRdb on the 5' RACE reads, yielding one entry per CDR3 protein. The data show approximately 1,000,000 distinct CDR3 sequences, under 55% seen once. The chain recombines TRBV2 with TRBJ2-7; 8 bases match TRBD1. The origin of this receptor is an older woman in good health. Sequences were obtained from blood. CDR3 loop: CASRYWTGNYEQYF. CDR3 nucleotides: TGTGCCAGCAGGTATTGGACAGGGAACTACGAGCAGTACTTC.